These T cell receptor beta chains were read from a single sample in a study of CD8 T cells in Susac syndrome. TCRdb re-derived calls from the immunoSEQ multiplex PCR reads in MiXCR, one entry per CDR3 protein. The table shows a few hundred thousand distinct CDR3 sequences, with around 85% occurring only once. The material sequenced was CD8+ T cells from PBMCs. The receptor source for this set is a human donor with multiple sclerosis. Each CDR3 is given without its conserved first and last residue. Each record gives: V gene, D gene, CDR3 length, CDR3 protein. A D gene is named only where the DNA matches it firmly.

>TRBV11-2|NA|13
ASSLWVPGRSPLH
>TRBV10-2|NA|12
ASSEEDGHTEAF
>TRBV10-3|NA|12
AISDTRSILEQY
>TRBV10-2|TRBD1|12
ASSPDRVMTEAF
>TRBV9|NA|14
ASSAETGLSSYEAF
>TRBV5-1|NA|11
ASSPPGRGEQY
>TRBV7-2|TRBD1|13
ASSLDRGLWNEQF
>TRBV11-2|NA|13
ASSLSRSSGHEQY
>TRBV6-2/TRBV6-3|NA|13
ASEGVGGVLYEQY
>TRBV3-1|NA|11
ASSQGTDTEAF
>TRBV28|NA|11
ASYDPGSYGYT
>TRBV5-1|NA|13
ASSLDRIDYNEQF
>TRBV7-9|NA|12
ASSLSPRAYEQY
>TRBV27|TRBD2|15
ASSNQPGGLASDEQF
>TRBV27|TRBD1|11
ASWTGANYGYT
>TRBV12-5|NA|13
ASGFGFADQETQY
>TRBV7-9|TRBD1|13
ASSLGTGGGYEQY
>TRBV27|TRBD1|15
ASSLSGQGGGNQPQH
>TRBV5-4|TRBD2|15
ASSRGLAGAYQETQY
>TRBV12-3/TRBV12-4|NA|14
ASSLAGFSSYNEQF
>TRBV6-5|NA|12
ASSSTLTGETQY
>TRBV6-1|NA|11
ASSEQPQETQY
>TRBV5-1|NA|12
ASSVKGGSYEQY
>TRBV28|NA|12
ASTRRQANQPQH
>TRBV7-9|TRBD1|12
ASSLLQGYNEQF
>TRBV3-1|TRBD1|14
ASSHTQGASTGELF
>TRBV15|NA|16
ATSRDHYGDAGANVLT
>TRBV30|NA|10
AWSAAYTEAF
>TRBV5-1|NA|14
ASSLGNAAANEKLF
>TRBV4-1|NA|15
ASSQAHVAANNEKLF
>TRBV3-1|NA|15
ASSPVAGTEEDTEAF
>TRBV27|TRBD2|14
ASSLGTSGRSNEQF
>TRBV5-6|NA|13
ASSLKGASYNEQF
>TRBV27|NA|11
ASSFGVYTEAF
>TRBV27|NA|12
ASSYFGPEDTQY
>TRBV27|NA|14
ASSLSGELISYEQY
>TRBV5-1|TRBD1|13
ASIDGQGGGTEAF
>TRBV12-3/TRBV12-4|NA|12
ASSTRHSNQPQH
>TRBV15|NA|10
ATTRVNTEAF